These T cell receptor beta chains were read from a single sample in a study of T cell responses to AZD1222 COVID-19 vaccine. The method was immunoSEQ multiplex PCR; TCRdb's version includes in-frame clones alone and lacks a portion of them. The table has approximately 140,000 clones, roughly 92% seen once. Source: peripheral blood, taken 28 days after the second AZD1222 dose. The receptors originated from an adult who received the AZD1222 COVID-19 vaccine. Both conserved end residues are part of each CDR3. D genes are given only for firm matches. Rows give clone size only sometimes, using once, few, many, or a class for an expanded clone.

CDR3aa | CDR3nt | abundance | len | j_gene | d_gene | v_gene
CASSLANNYGYTF | TGTGCCAGCAGTTTGGCTAATAACTATGGCTACACCTTC | . | 13 | TRBJ1-2 | . | TRBV28
CASSPQGAGQPQHF | TGTGCCAGCAGCCCTCAGGGGGCCGGTCAGCCCCAGCATTTT | . | 14 | TRBJ1-5 | TRBD1 | TRBV28
CATISDREKLFF | TGTGCCACCATCTCGGACAGGGAAAAACTGTTTTTT | . | 12 | TRBJ1-4 | TRBD1 | TRBV6-5
CASSPDGLYGYTF | TGTGCCAGCAGCCCGGACGGACTCTATGGCTACACCTTC | . | 13 | TRBJ1-2 | . | TRBV12-3/TRBV12-4
CASSPQIPARAFF | TGTGCCAGCAGTCCTCAAATCCCGGCTAGAGCTTTCTTT | . | 13 | TRBJ1-1 | . | TRBV27
CASSLYMEDTEAFF | TGTGCCAGCAGTTTATATATGGAGGACACTGAAGCTTTCTTT | . | 14 | TRBJ1-1 | . | TRBV28
CASSTRGSGSRGYTF | TGTGCCAGTAGTACCCGGGGATCGGGGTCTAGAGGCTACACCTTC | . | 15 | TRBJ1-2 | . | TRBV19
CASSPAPPTGPAGELFF | TGCGCCAGCAGCCCAGCCCCACCAACAGGGCCGGCCGGGGAGCTGTTTTTT | . | 17 | TRBJ2-2 | . | TRBV5-1
CASSLAGGAGNEQFF | TGTGCCAGCAGCTTGGCCGGGGGGGCGGGCAATGAGCAGTTCTTC | . | 15 | TRBJ2-1 | TRBD2 | TRBV5-6
CASSPTGTQPQHF | TGTGCCAGCAGCCCCACAGGGACTCAGCCCCAGCATTTT | . | 13 | TRBJ1-5 | . | TRBV7-9
CASSSGTGIPGYTF | TGTGCCAGCAGTTCCGGGACAGGGATCCCTGGCTACACCTTC | . | 14 | TRBJ1-2 | TRBD1 | TRBV28
CSADFGQGYGYTF | TGCAGCGCCGACTTCGGACAGGGTTATGGCTACACCTTC | . | 13 | TRBJ1-2 | TRBD1 | TRBV29-1
CAWRASGTNEQFF | TGTGCCTGGAGGGCTAGCGGGACCAATGAGCAGTTCTTC | few | 13 | TRBJ2-1 | TRBD2 | TRBV30
CAIRKAGSNTEAFF | TGTGCCATCAGGAAGGCGGGGTCGAACACTGAAGCTTTCTTT | . | 14 | TRBJ1-1 | . | TRBV10-3
CASTLAGTTEAFF | TGTGCCAGCACCTTGGCCGGGACCACTGAAGCTTTCTTT | . | 13 | TRBJ1-1 | . | TRBV12-3/TRBV12-4
CASSSQGAGSTDTQYF | TGTGCCAGCAGTTCCCAGGGAGCGGGGAGCACAGATACGCAGTATTTT | . | 16 | TRBJ2-3 | TRBD2 | TRBV2
CASSQGAGEGYTF | TGCGCCAGCAGCCAAGGAGCAGGGGAAGGCTACACCTTC | once | 13 | TRBJ1-2 | . | TRBV4-3
CASSQVIVGLAGGSYNEQFF | TGCGCCAGCAGCCAAGTCATAGTGGGACTAGCGGGAGGGTCTTACAATGAGCAGTTCTTC | once | 20 | TRBJ2-1 | TRBD2 | TRBV4-1
CASKTDLNSPLHF | TGTGCCAGCAAGACAGATTTAAATTCACCCCTCCACTTT | . | 13 | TRBJ1-6 | . | TRBV28
CASSVATGQVNTEAFF | TGTGCCAGCAGCGTAGCTACAGGTCAGGTGAACACTGAAGCTTTCTTT | . | 16 | TRBJ1-1 | . | TRBV9
CASSQETGTGYEQYF | TGTGCCAGCAGCCAAGAGACAGGGACGGGCTACGAGCAGTACTTC | few | 15 | TRBJ2-7 | TRBD1 | TRBV14
CASRSAVGRLGGRGYEQFF | TGTGCCAGCAGATCAGCAGTAGGTCGGCTAGGCGGGAGGGGCTATGAGCAGTTCTTC | . | 19 | TRBJ2-1 | TRBD2 | TRBV7-8
CASSPPGGNQPQHF | TGTGCCAGCTCACCCCCAGGGGGTAATCAGCCCCAGCATTTT | . | 14 | TRBJ1-5 | TRBD1 | TRBV18
CATLGGEAFF | TGTGCCACCCTCGGAGGTGAAGCTTTCTTT | once | 10 | TRBJ1-1 | . | TRBV19
CASSYLGETQYF | TGTGCCAGCAGCTATTTGGGGGAGACCCAGTACTTC | . | 12 | TRBJ2-5 | . | TRBV27
CASSQLQGESTEAFF | TGTGCCAGCAGCCAATTACAGGGGGAAAGTACTGAAGCTTTCTTT | . | 15 | TRBJ1-1 | TRBD1 | TRBV5-4
CASWAGTGANVLTF | TGTGCCAGCTGGGCAGGCACCGGGGCCAACGTCCTGACTTTC | . | 14 | TRBJ2-6 | . | TRBV11-1
CSVEARLAGGAADTQYF | TGCAGCGTTGAAGCTCGGCTAGCGGGGGGGGCCGCAGATACGCAGTATTTT | . | 17 | TRBJ2-3 | TRBD2 | TRBV29-1
CASSSTGTPREKLFF | TGTGCCAGCAGCTCTACAGGTACCCCGCGGGAAAAACTGTTTTTT | . | 15 | TRBJ1-4 | . | TRBV7-2
CASRSPTGKKYEQYF | TGTGCCAGCAGATCCCCGACAGGGAAGAAATACGAGCAGTACTTC | . | 15 | TRBJ2-7 | TRBD1 | TRBV11-2
CASSTSVEGENYGYTF | TGTGCCAGCAGCACCTCAGTTGAAGGGGAAAACTATGGCTACACCTTC | . | 16 | TRBJ1-2 | . | TRBV9
CASSFVQGSDEQFF | TGCGCCAGCAGCTTCGTACAGGGGTCGGATGAGCAGTTCTTC | . | 14 | TRBJ2-1 | TRBD1 | TRBV5-1
CASSLGQVGQPQHF | TGTGCCAGCAGTTTGGGACAGGTAGGGCAGCCCCAGCATTTT | . | 14 | TRBJ1-5 | TRBD1 | TRBV27